In this sample, the clone carrying this T cell receptor beta chain turned up many times. The sample comes from a study of T cells in Graves' hyperthyroidism and ophthalmopathy. This CDR3 is 14 amino acids long. Germline lookup yields CDR1 MNHEY and CDR2 SMNVEV (reference sequence). V was clipped by 5 bases and J by 3 bases, with 14 bases between them. Among the patients, aged 18 to 65, hyperthyroidism was newly diagnosed and had lasted under 2 months. The CDR3 regions of TCR beta were amplified from RNA transcripts. TCR CDR3 regions were first amplified by RT-PCR with HTBI primers. TCRdb itself ran the multiplex PCR reads through MiXCR, one entry per CDR3 protein. The sample holds around 110,000 distinct CDR3 sequences, 16% seen once.

V and J are TRBV27 and TRBJ2-7; no firm D call. The sample was blood. The receptor's source is a woman between 45 and 60 years old with Graves' hyperthyroidism. CDR3 protein: CASSIRRQNYEQYF. The CDR3 nucleotides are TGTGCCAGCAGTATCAGACGACAAAACTACGAGCAGTACTTC.